This TCR beta chain derives from a study of blood T cells in healthy people across ages. Overall study results and limits: What prevented conclusive comparison of naive and antigen-experienced cells was that PBMCs were unsorted.

This clonotype was found a few times. No antigen is known for it. CDR1 is LNHNV and CDR2 is YYDKDF in the germline V gene (reference sequence). The V and J ends lost 4 bases and 0 bases respectively, with 13 bases between them. CDR3 size: 15 residues. The donors, healthy Caucasians from Russia, were aged about 6 to 100. PCR was performed a second time for roughly 7 to 12 cycles using a sample-barcoded 5' primer and a J-beta primer mix. Using its own MiXCR run on the 5' RACE reads, TCRdb lists one record per CDR3 protein. Among around 940,000 distinct CDR3 sequences listed, 51% were seen once. The sequence was collected from an older woman in good health. Sequencing input: blood. The rearrangement joins TRBV15 to TRBJ2-7; D may correspond to TRBD1 or TRBD2 (5 bases each). The CDR3 DNA is TGTGCCACCAGCAACGGGGACCCTGACTCCTACGAGCAGTACTTC. Amino acids: CATSNGDPDSYEQYF.